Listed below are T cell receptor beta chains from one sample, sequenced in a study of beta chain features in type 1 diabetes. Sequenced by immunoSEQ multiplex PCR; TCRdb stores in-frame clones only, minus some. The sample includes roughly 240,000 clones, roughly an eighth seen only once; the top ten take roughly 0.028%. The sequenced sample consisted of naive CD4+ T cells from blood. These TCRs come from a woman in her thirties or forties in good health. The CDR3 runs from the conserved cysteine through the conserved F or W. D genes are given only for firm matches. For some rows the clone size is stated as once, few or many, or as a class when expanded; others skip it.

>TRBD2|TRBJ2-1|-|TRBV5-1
TGCGCCAGCAGCTTGGCCGGGACTAGCGGGGGGGCGGCCTACAATGAGCAGTTCTTC
CASSLAGTSGGAAYNEQFF
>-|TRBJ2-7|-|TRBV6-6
TGTGCCAGCAGTGGCGGCAGGGTATACGAGCAGTACTTC
CASSGGRVYEQYF
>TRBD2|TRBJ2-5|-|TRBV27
TGTGCCAGCAGTTCCTCCGGGGGGCGGGGGGGCCGGGAGACCCAGTACTTC
CASSSSGGRGGRETQYF
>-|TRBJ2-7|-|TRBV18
TGTGCCAGCTCACCCCAGGGGCAGCGCCACGAGCAGTACTTC
CASSPQGQRHEQYF
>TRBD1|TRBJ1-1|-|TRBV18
TGTGCCAGCTCACGGGGGACAGGCGATAACACTGAAGCTTTCTTT
CASSRGTGDNTEAFF
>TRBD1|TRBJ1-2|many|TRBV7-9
TGTGCCAGCAGCTTAGGATTGGGACAGGGGTACGGCTACACCTTC
CASSLGLGQGYGYTF
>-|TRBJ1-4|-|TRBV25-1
TGTGCCAGCACCACGTGGGGCAGTAATGAAAAACTGTTTTTT
CASTTWGSNEKLFF
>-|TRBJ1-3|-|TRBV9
TGTGCCAGCAGCGTTGGGGACTTCGGAAACACCATATATTTT
CASSVGDFGNTIYF
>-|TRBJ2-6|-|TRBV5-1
TGCGCCAGCAGGGTGAGCTCTGGGGCCAACGTCCTGACTTTC
CASRVSSGANVLTF
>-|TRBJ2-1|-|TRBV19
TGTGCCAGTACGGTAGGGGCCTACAATGAGCAGTTCTTC
CASTVGAYNEQFF
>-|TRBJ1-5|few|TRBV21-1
TGTGCCAGCAGCAATAAATGGGGCCAGCCCCAGCATTTT
CASSNKWGQPQHF
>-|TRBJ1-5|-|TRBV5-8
TGTGCCAGCAGTCCTCAGCGACAGGCCGTTGAGGGGCCCCAGCATTTT
CASSPQRQAVEGPQHF
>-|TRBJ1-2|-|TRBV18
TGTGCCAGCTCACCGGATTACAGTGATAACTATGGCTACACCTTC
CASSPDYSDNYGYTF
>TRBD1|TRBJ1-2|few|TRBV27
TGTGCCAGCAGCTCCCCGGGACAGGGGGCAGCCGGCTACACCTTC
CASSSPGQGAAGYTF
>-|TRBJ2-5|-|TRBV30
TGTGCCTGGAGTGCCTCGGGACATACGGCGGACAGTGAGACCCAGTACTTC
CAWSASGHTADSETQYF
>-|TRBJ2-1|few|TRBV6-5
TGTGCCAGCAGTTACGGAGACAGAATAGACAATGAGCAGTTCTTC
CASSYGDRIDNEQFF
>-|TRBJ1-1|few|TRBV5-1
TGCGCCAGCAGCTTGGCCGGGGGAGGGATTATGAACACTGAAGCTTTCTTT
CASSLAGGGIMNTEAFF
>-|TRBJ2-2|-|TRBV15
TGTGCCACCAGCAGAGCTTCAGGTAGAAACACCGGGGAGCTGTTTTTT
CATSRASGRNTGELFF
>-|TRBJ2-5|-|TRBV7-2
TGTGCCAGCAGCCCCCCCCGTAGGAGGGAGACCCAGTACTTC
CASSPPRRRETQYF
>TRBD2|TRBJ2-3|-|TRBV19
TGTGCCAGCGAATCTAGCGGGACCCGATATAGCACAGATACGCAGTATTTT
CASESSGTRYSTDTQYF
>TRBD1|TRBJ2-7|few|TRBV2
TGTGCCAGCAGCGAACAGGGGGCCTCCTACGAGCAGTACTTC
CASSEQGASYEQYF
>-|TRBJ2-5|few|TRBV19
TGTGCCAGTAGTGTTCCCCACGGTACCCAAGAGACCCAGTACTTC
CASSVPHGTQETQYF
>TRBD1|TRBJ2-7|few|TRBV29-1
TGCAGCGCCCTGGGGACAGTGGGGTCACACGAGCAGTACTTC
CSALGTVGSHEQYF
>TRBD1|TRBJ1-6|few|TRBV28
TGTGCCGGGAAGGGGGCGAATAATTCACCCCTCCACTTT
CAGKGANNSPLHF
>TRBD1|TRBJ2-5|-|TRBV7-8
TGTGCCAGCAGCCGGGGACAGATCCAAGAGACCCAGTACTTC
CASSRGQIQETQYF
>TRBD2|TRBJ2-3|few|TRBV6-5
TGTGCCAGCCGCAGACTAGCGGGGGACCATACGCAGTATTTT
CASRRLAGDHTQYF
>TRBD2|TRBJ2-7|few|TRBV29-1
TGCAGCGCCGGCCCTACTAGCGGGGGTCTCGGCGAGCAGTACTTC
CSAGPTSGGLGEQYF
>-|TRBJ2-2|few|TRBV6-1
TGTGCCAGCAGACACAGGGCTTCGGGCACCGGGGAGCTGTTTTTT
CASRHRASGTGELFF
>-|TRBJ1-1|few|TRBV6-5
TGTGCCAGCAAACACGCCGGGGAAGCTTTCTTT
CASKHAGEAFF
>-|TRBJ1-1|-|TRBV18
TGTGCCAGCTCACCAAATGTGGACAGCGCTAAAGCTTTCTTT
CASSPNVDSAKAFF
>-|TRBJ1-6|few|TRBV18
TGTGCCAGCTCAGGAAACCCTCCAGGGCTTAGCTCCTATAATTCACCCCTCCACTTT
CASSGNPPGLSSYNSPLHF
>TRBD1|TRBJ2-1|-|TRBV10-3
TGTGCCATCAGTGAGTGGGGACAGCGGAATGAGCAGTTCTTC
CAISEWGQRNEQFF
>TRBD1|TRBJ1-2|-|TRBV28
TGTGCCAGCAGTTCACCGACAGGGGCTTGGGGCTACACCTTC
CASSSPTGAWGYTF
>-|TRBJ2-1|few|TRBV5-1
TGCGCCAGCAGCTCTGGCGATGGGAGACGCTCCTACAATGAGCAGTTCTTC
CASSSGDGRRSYNEQFF
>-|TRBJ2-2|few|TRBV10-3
TGTGCCATCAGTGATCGGGGGGCCACCGGGGAGCTGTTTTTT
CAISDRGATGELFF
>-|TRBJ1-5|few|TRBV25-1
TGTGCCAGCAGTGAAGCGGCAGGGTATCAGCCCCAGCATTTT
CASSEAAGYQPQHF